Listed here are 25 T cell receptor beta chains from one sample, sequenced in a study of shared clonotypes between healthy human individuals (dated by TCRdb to 2018 to 2021). Libraries were constructed by the immunoSEQ multiplex PCR assay. In TCRdb, the immuneACCESS table is reduced to in-frame sequences with V and J assigned. These tables do not hold every clone; where another copy was compared, an unresolved V gene accounts for under half, and the others remain unexplained. Recorded for this sample are some 1.5 million clones; roughly 98% of them occurred a single time. The ten largest account for approximately 0.45% of the sample. The specimen sequenced was naive CD4+ T cells sorted from blood. Read against the paper, the sample's cell subset or site label means: CD45RA+ positively selected. These receptors were collected from a man under 40 in good health.

The gene calls are TRBV5-6 and TRBJ2-7; TRBD1 might be the D (5 bases). The CDR3 is 13 residues long. The V gene lost 1 base and the J gene lost 4 bases, with 9 bases spanning the gap. Germline V gives CDR1 SGHDT, CDR2 YYEEEE. CDR3 DNA sequence: TGTGCCAGCAGCTTGCGCTCAGGGTACGAGCAGTACTTC. Translating gives CASSLRSGYEQYF. The full variable domain, in which reference TRBV5-6 and TRBJ2-7 provide the parts outside the CDR3, is DAGVTQSPTHLIKTRGQQVTLRCSPKSGHDTVSWYQQALGQGPQFIFQYYEEEERQRGNFPDRFSGHQFPNYSSELNVNALLLGDSALYLCASSLRSGYEQYFGPGTRLTVT.

J is TRBJ1-3 and V is TRBV18, with TRBD1 matching over 9 bases. V lost 2 bases to trimming and J lost 3 bases; unmatched junction nucleotides: 14. This CDR3 spans 19 amino acids. From germline, CDR1 is KGHSH and CDR2 LQKENI. CDR3 amino acids: CASSPIRTGVTVGGNTIYF. In nucleotides, the CDR3 is TGTGCCAGCTCACCAATAAGGACAGGGGTTACCGTCGGTGGAAACACCATATATTTT. The complete variable domain, with remaining parts taken from reference TRBV18 and TRBJ1-3, reads NAGVMQNPRHLVRRRGQEARLRCSPMKGHSHVYWYRQLPEEGLKFMVYLQKENIIDESGMPKERFSAEFPKEGPSILRIQQVVRGDSAAYFCASSPIRTGVTVGGNTIYFGEGSWLTVV.

In this sample, this clone turned up once. The same CDR3 is also encoded by other DNA sequences in this sample. The V call is TRBV19, the J call TRBJ1-1; D unresolved. CDR1 and CDR2 (germline): LNHDA, SQIVND (reference sequence). The CDR3 spans 13 residues. V was shortened by 0 bases and J by 5 bases, with 7 bases between the two germline ends. CDR3 in amino acids: CASSIDRRTEAFF. DNA of the CDR3: TGTGCCAGTAGTATAGACAGGAGGACTGAAGCTTTCTTT.

This chain joins TRBV9 and TRBJ2-1; D is possibly TRBD1 or TRBD2 (6 bases each). V gave up 2 bases and J gave up 0 bases, with 18 bases separating them. The CDR3 length is 18 residues. Per the germline V gene, CDR1 is SGDLS and CDR2 is YYNGEE. Here the CDR3 reads CASSVSVGAGLSYNEQFF. The CDR3 region has the DNA TGTGCCAGCAGCGTCTCCGTGGGGGCGGGACTCTCCTACAATGAGCAGTTCTTC. Complete variable domain (other parts from reference TRBV9 and TRBJ2-1): DSGVTQTPKHLITATGQRVTLRCSPRSGDLSVYWYQQSLDQGLQFLIQYYNGEERAKGNILERFSAQQFPDLHSELNLSSLELGDSALYFCASSVSVGAGLSYNEQFFGPGTRLTVL.

The rearrangement uses TRBV27 and TRBJ2-6; weak D call: TRBD2 (6 bases). With 6 bases removed from V and 0 bases from J, the gap between germline ends came to 12 bases. Per the germline V gene, CDR1 is MNHEY and CDR2 is SMNVEV (reference sequence). The CDR3 runs 16 residues. DNA of the CDR3: TGTGCCAGCAGAGCGGGTGGGAGCTCTGGGGCCAACGTCCTGACTTTC. Translation: CASRAGGSSGANVLTF.

The chain employs TRBV7-8 and TRBJ2-7; 9 positions agree with TRBD2. Germline loops: CDR1 SGHVS, CDR2 FQNEAQ. The junction had 5 bases not matched to a gene; V was cut back by 5 bases and J by 3 bases. This CDR3 has 14 residues. The CDR3 nucleotides are TGTGCCAGCAGCCTAGGGACTAGCTTCTACGAGCAGTACTTC. Translation gives CASSLGTSFYEQYF.

V and J are TRBV4-1 and TRBJ1-2; weak D call: TRBD1 (5 bases). Germline loops: CDR1 MGHRA, CDR2 YSYEKL. The germline V and J ends were trimmed by 2 bases and 2 bases, with 12 bases remaining between them. This CDR3 has 15 residues. The CDR3, as DNA: TGCGCCAGCAGCCAAACACAGGATTCAAACTATGGCTACACCTTC. It yields the protein CASSQTQDSNYGYTF.

The chain couples TRBV11-2 to TRBJ1-1; 7 bases are shared with TRBD1. The CDR3 extends over 16 amino acids. Germline CDR1 SGHAT, CDR2 FQNNGV. Trimming at V came to 3 bases and at J to 4 bases, leaving 11 bases not matched to a gene. This CDR3 reads CASSFQTGTVGTEAFF. DNA for the CDR3: TGTGCCAGCAGCTTCCAGACAGGGACAGTGGGCACTGAAGCTTTCTTT.

The chain has TRBV7-9 and TRBJ2-2; 10 nucleotides line up with TRBD2. The length of the CDR3 is 17 residues. Germline values: CDR1 SEHNR, CDR2 FQNEAQ (reference sequence). The J segment lost 1 base and the V segment lost 6 bases, leaving 8 bases of the junction unmatched. The DNA for the CDR3 is TGTGCCAGCAGGACCCCCCCTAGCGGGAGGAACACCGGGGAGCTGTTTTTT. This encodes CASRTPPSGRNTGELFF. Based on the CDR3 plus reference TRBV7-9 and TRBJ2-2, the full variable domain is DTGVSQNPRHKITKRGQNVTFRCDPISEHNRLYWYRQTLGQGPEFLTYFQNEAQLEKSRLLSDRFSAERPKGSFSTLEIQRTEQGDSAMYLCASRTPPSGRNTGELFFGEGSRLTVL.

The chain carries TRBV9 and TRBJ2-7; 7 nucleotides line up with TRBD2. The CDR3 is 15 amino acids. Germline V gene sequence: CDR1 SGDLS, CDR2 YYNGEE. With V trimmed by 4 bases and J by 3 bases, 10 bases remained unmatched. The CDR3 is CASSPGPAGNYEQYF. CDR3 nucleotide sequence: TGTGCCAGCAGCCCTGGACCAGCGGGGAACTACGAGCAGTACTTC.

The table lists this clone with a count of one. This rearrangement joins TRBV9 to TRBJ1-3; tentatively, D is TRBD1 (6 bases). Germline lookup yields CDR1 SGDLS and CDR2 YYNGEE. The CDR3 loop spans 16 amino acids. The ends were cut back, 0 bases at V and 3 bases at J, with 13 bases in the middle. The CDR3: CASSVGAGAIGNTIYF. The CDR3 nucleotides are TGTGCCAGCAGCGTAGGGGCAGGGGCGATTGGAAACACCATATATTTT.

The chain combines TRBV15 with TRBJ1-1, with D possibly matching TRBD1 (5 bases). This CDR3 is built from 16 residues. Per the germline V gene, CDR1 is LNHNV and CDR2 is YYDKDF (reference sequence). Between the trimmed V and J ends, which lost 1 base and 0 bases, there was a span of 12 bases. CDR3 sequence: CATSRGGEWMNTEAFF. The CDR3 DNA follows: TGTGCCACCAGCAGAGGGGGGGAGTGGATGAACACTGAAGCTTTCTTT.

The rearrangement joins TRBV18 to TRBJ2-1, with 12 bases matching TRBD2. The CDR3 length is 17 residues. With 3 bases clipped from V and 6 bases from J, the junction kept 9 bases outside the gene matches. Germline V gene data show CDR1 as KGHSH and CDR2 as LQKENI. CDR3 sequence: CASSPNLAGGHGNEQFF. The CDR3 region has the DNA TGTGCCAGCTCACCGAACCTAGCGGGAGGGCACGGCAATGAGCAGTTCTTC.

The chain links TRBV7-8 to TRBJ1-2; D ambiguous. Germline loops: CDR1 SGHVS, CDR2 FQNEAQ. V dropped 3 bases and J dropped 2 bases, with 7 bases sitting between them. The length of the CDR3 is 13 residues. DNA of the CDR3: TGTGCCAGCAGCTTTGCACGGAACTATGGCTACACCTTC. It translates to CASSFARNYGYTF.

The rearrangement joins TRBV7-9 to TRBJ2-1; a possible D gene is TRBD2 (7 bases). With 7 bases removed from V and 7 bases from J, the gap between germline ends came to 20 bases. This CDR3 region has 15 residues. Germline CDR1 reads SEHNR; CDR2 reads FQNEAQ (reference sequence). In nucleotides, the CDR3 is TGTGCCAGCACCCGAGAGGGGGGAGGGCCGAATGAGCAGTTCTTC. It specifies CASTREGGGPNEQFF.

The chain couples TRBV10-3 to TRBJ2-1, with D perhaps TRBD2 (6 bases). In germline, CDR1 is ENHRY, CDR2 SYGVKD. Trimming took 4 bases from V and 4 from J, leaving 20 bases between them. The CDR3 contains 17 residues. CDR3 loop: CAISGATEGKTYNEQFF. DNA for the CDR3: TGTGCCATCAGTGGGGCTACGGAGGGGAAAACTTACAATGAGCAGTTCTTC.

The chain has TRBV10-1 and TRBJ1-4; no clear D. The germline V gene has CDR1 WNHNN and CDR2 SYGVQD (reference sequence). Deletions cut 2 bases from V and 6 bases from J, with 13 bases between. The CDR3 spans 15 residues. The CDR3 region is CASSEQPGRDEKLFF. The CDR3, as DNA: TGCGCCAGCAGTGAGCAGCCTGGACGGGATGAAAAACTGTTTTTT.

This chain links TRBV4-1 with TRBJ2-2; D not certain. Deletions cut 5 bases from V and 7 bases from J, with 11 bases between. Germline values: CDR1 MGHRA, CDR2 YSYEKL. The CDR3 covers 13 residues. CDR3 in DNA: TGCGCCAGCAGCTTGCCCTTGGACGGGGAGCTGTTTTTT. Its translation is CASSLPLDGELFF.

Regarding this clone: This CDR3 is also generated by other DNA sequences in the sample. The V call is TRBV10-3, the J call TRBJ1-1; 12 bases match TRBD1. CDR1 ENHRY and CDR2 SYGVKD come from the germline V gene. With V trimmed by 0 bases and J by 5 bases, 1 base remained unmatched. The CDR3 has 15 residues. Written as DNA, the CDR3 is TGTGCCATCAGTGAGTCGGGACAGGGGGCGACTGAAGCTTTCTTT. As protein: CAISESGQGATEAFF.

This chain joins TRBV5-1 and TRBJ2-3; no firm D call. CDR3 length: 12 amino acids. The V end was cut by 0 bases, the J end by 10 bases, with 9 bases between. Germline V lookup: CDR1 SGHRS, CDR2 YFSETQ. CDR3 in DNA: TGCGCCAGCAGCTTGGCCGAGGACCCGCAGTATTTT. Protein sequence: CASSLAEDPQYF.

The rearrangement uses TRBV18 and TRBJ1-1; TRBD1 matches 7 bases. The CDR3 is made up of 15 amino acids. With 3 bases clipped from V and 1 base from J, the junction kept 5 bases outside the gene matches. The germline gives CDR1 KGHSH, CDR2 LQKENI. The CDR3 coding sequence is TGTGCCAGCTCACCCTCGGGACAGCCGAACACTGAAGCTTTCTTT. Protein: CASSPSGQPNTEAFF.

The chain is built from TRBV28 and TRBJ1-1; no clear D gene. The CDR3 is 14 residues long. The ends were cut back, 2 bases at V and 1 base at J, with 8 bases in the middle. The V gene's germline CDR1 is MDHEN and CDR2 SYDVKM. The CDR3 region has the DNA TGTGCCAGCAGTTTAGTAGGCGCGAACACTGAAGCTTTCTTT. It translates to CASSLVGANTEAFF.

This clone was recorded once. The V gene is TRBV5-5, the J gene TRBJ1-5; maybe TRBD1 (6 bases). CDR3 length: 18 residues. CDR1 is SGHKS and CDR2 is YYEKEE in the germline V gene (reference sequence). V lost 2 bases and J 0 bases, leaving 18 bases between the germline ends. The CDR3 region is CASSFWGAGDYSNQPQHF. The DNA of the CDR3 is TGTGCCAGCAGCTTCTGGGGGGCAGGAGATTATAGCAATCAGCCCCAGCATTTT.

To note about this clone: Other DNA variants within this sample encode the same CDR3. The gene calls are TRBV19 and TRBJ2-7; D not resolved. Trimming took off 3 bases at V and 2 bases at J, with 8 bases between the two ends. The germline V gene encodes CDR1 LNHDA and CDR2 SQIVND (reference sequence). The CDR3 consists of 13 residues. The CDR3 coding sequence is TGTGCCAGTAGTATTGCAGAGACCTACGAGCAGTACTTC. It translates to CASSIAETYEQYF.

The rearrangement joins TRBV29-1 to TRBJ2-2, with TRBD2 matching 7 bases. The V and J ends lost 5 bases and 3 bases, in that order; junction bases with no gene match: 6. The CDR3 sequence is 14 residues long. Germline assignment: CDR1 SQVTM and CDR2 ANQGSEA. This CDR3 reads CSVRSSGYTGELFF. DNA of the CDR3: TGCAGCGTTCGTTCTAGCGGCTACACCGGGGAGCTGTTTTTT.